This entry lists 31 T cell receptor beta chains sequenced from one sample in a study of PD-L1 blockade in urothelial cancer (dated by TCRdb to about 2017). In light of the paper, this sample's time point label describes: pretreatment peripheral blood. Library creation used the immunoSEQ multiplex PCR assay. In TCRdb, the immuneACCESS table is reduced to in-frame sequences with V and J assigned. These tables do not hold every clone; where another copy was compared, an unresolved V gene accounts for under half, and the others remain unexplained. For this sample there are approximately 100,000 clones; around 92% appear just once. More than 0.85% of the sample is taken by the ten largest. The specimen was PBMCs, collected around atezolizumab (anti-PD-L1) treatment. These TCRs come from an elderly woman with urothelial cancer.

The genes are TRBV6-1 and TRBJ1-5; TRBD1 matches at 7 bases. The germline CDR1 and CDR2 sequences are MNHNS and SASEGT. This CDR3 is 15 amino acids long. The J segment lost 9 bases and the V segment lost 0 bases, leaving 8 bases of the junction unmatched. The CDR3 DNA follows: TGTGCCAGCAGTGAAGCTGAGGACAGGACAGGGCCCCAGCATTTT. Translating it yields CASSEAEDRTGPQHF.

The V call is TRBV28, the J call TRBJ2-7, with D maybe TRBD1 (6 bases). Germline V gene data show CDR1 as MDHEN and CDR2 as SYDVKM. The CDR3 length is 11 residues. V lost 5 bases, J lost 7 bases, and 9 bases lay in between. CDR3 sequence (DNA): TGTGCCAGCAGTAAAGGACAGGAGCAGTACTTC. Translating it yields CASSKGQEQYF.

The chain links TRBV28 to TRBJ2-2; possible D gene TRBD2, 6 bases. The germline gives CDR1 MDHEN, CDR2 SYDVKM. V lost 10 bases and J lost 6, with 18 bases in between. The CDR3 sequence is 14 residues long. CDR3 nucleotides: TGTGCCACCTCCAATAAGGAGGGGTCCGGGGAGCTGTTTTTT. It codes for CATSNKEGSGELFF.

The chain joins TRBV7-9 to TRBJ2-1; D unclear. Trimming took off 5 bases at V and 14 bases at J, with 19 bases between the two ends. Per the germline V gene, CDR1 is SEHNR and CDR2 is FQNEAQ (reference sequence). The CDR3 length is 13 residues. CDR3 DNA: TGTGCCAGCAGCCCGACGGCCTCATCTCGGGAGTTCTTC. Residues: CASSPTASSREFF. Looking up the rest from reference TRBV7-9 and TRBJ2-1 gives the full variable domain: DTGVSQNPRHKITKRGQNVTFRCDPISEHNRLYWYRQTLGQGPEFLTYFQNEAQLEKSRLLSDRFSAERPKGSFSTLEIQRTEQGDSAMYLCASSPTASSREFFGPGTRLTVL.

The rearrangement links TRBV7-8 to TRBJ2-2; no firm D call. The CDR3 spans 14 residues. The germline CDR1 and CDR2 sequences are SGHVS and FQNEAQ. V lost 2 bases and J lost 4, with 8 bases in between. CDR3 sequence reads: CASSLKLSTGELFF. The CDR3 DNA reads TGTGCCAGCAGCTTAAAACTGTCCACCGGGGAGCTGTTTTTT. Together with reference TRBV7-8 and TRBJ2-2, the CDR3 gives the full variable domain: GAGVSQSPRYKVAKRGQDVALRCDPISGHVSLFWYQQALGQGPEFLTYFQNEAQLDKSGLPSDRFFAERPEGSVSTLKIQRTQQEDSAVYLCASSLKLSTGELFFGEGSRLTVL.

The chain links TRBV10-3 to TRBJ1-1; 10 bases match TRBD1. Germline V CDR1 and CDR2: ENHRY, SYGVKD. The CDR3 spans 15 residues. Trimming at V came to 6 bases and at J to 4 bases, leaving 8 bases not matched to a gene. The CDR3 protein is CAISNTGTGATEAFF. The CDR3 coding sequence is TGTGCCATCAGCAATACCGGGACAGGGGCCACTGAAGCTTTCTTT.

The gene calls are TRBV7-9 and TRBJ2-5; 16 bases line up with TRBD2. CDR1 is SEHNR and CDR2 is FQNEAQ in the germline V gene (reference sequence). This CDR3 has 17 amino acids. Trimming at V came to 7 bases and at J to 7 bases, leaving 12 bases not matched to a gene. CDR3 bases: TGTGCCAGCATGACCGGGACTAGCGGGAGGGCGGCGGGGACCCAGTACTTC. It is translated as CASMTGTSGRAAGTQYF.

The V gene is TRBV28, the J gene TRBJ2-2; 11 nucleotides match TRBD2. With 2 bases clipped from V and 0 bases from J, the junction kept 2 bases outside the gene matches. Germline V CDR1 and CDR2: MDHEN, SYDVKM. CDR3 size: 17 residues. The CDR3 nucleotides are TGTGCCAGCAGTTTACTAGCGGGAGGACCGAACACCGGGGAGCTGTTTTTT. The encoded protein is CASSLLAGGPNTGELFF.

J is TRBJ1-2 and V is TRBV25-1; 10 nucleotides align to TRBD1. Germline assignment: CDR1 MGHDK and CDR2 SYGVNS. CDR3 length: 14 residues. Trimming removed 2 bases from V and 7 bases from J; junction bases left unmatched: 4. CDR3 coding DNA: TGTGCCAGCAGTGAACGAGGGACAGGGGTTGGCTACACCTTC. It codes for CASSERGTGVGYTF.

The rearrangement links TRBV10-2 to TRBJ2-7; 8 bases align to TRBD2. CDR1 is WSHSY and CDR2 is SAAADI in the germline V gene. V lost 8 bases and J lost 3; bases outside the gene matches: 9. The CDR3 consists of 14 residues. CDR3 sequence reads: CASRSGGRGYEQYF. The DNA of the CDR3 is TGCGCCAGCCGGAGCGGGGGAAGGGGCTACGAGCAGTACTTC.

V is TRBV15 and J is TRBJ1-1; D possibly corresponds to TRBD1 (6 bases). This CDR3 is 13 amino acids long. Trimming pared 1 base from V and 11 bases from J, leaving 14 bases between. Germline values: CDR1 LNHNV, CDR2 YYDKDF (reference sequence). CDR3 sequence reads: CATSRVGGGGAFF. Here the CDR3 DNA reads TGTGCCACCAGCAGAGTAGGGGGTGGCGGGGCTTTCTTT.

V gene TRBV19 combines with J gene TRBJ2-3, with a possible D match to TRBD2 (5 bases). V was trimmed by 6 bases and J by 2 bases, leaving 12 bases between them. Germline V lookup: CDR1 LNHDA, CDR2 SQIVND (reference sequence). The CDR3 consists of 14 residues. Written as DNA, the CDR3 is TGTGCCAGTAGGGGAGTCGGTATCACAGATACGCAGTATTTT. It translates to CASRGVGITDTQYF.

V and J are TRBV27 and TRBJ2-7; TRBD2 aligns across 8 bases. The CDR3 consists of 16 residues. The V gene's germline CDR1 is MNHEY and CDR2 SMNVEV (reference sequence). The junction had 8 bases not matched to a gene; V was cut back by 2 bases and J by 2 bases. CDR3 sequence reads: CASSLNPAGVTYEQYF. The CDR3 DNA follows: TGTGCCAGCAGTTTAAATCCAGCGGGAGTCACCTACGAGCAGTACTTC.

Points on this clone: The CDR3 does not close with the conserved phenylalanine or tryptophan, likely indicating a read error. No DNA is shown, since the ends of the CDR3 on it are uncertain; the CDR3 is the one TCRdb lists. The CDR3 loop reads CASNTGTGLSP. This chain links TRBV2 with TRBJ2-3; TRBD1 is the table's D call, not checked against the DNA. Germline CDR1 is SNHLY and CDR2 is FYNNEI. Inclusive of both ends, the CDR3 amounts to 11 amino acids.

DNA for the CDR3: TGTGCCAGCAGTGAGGACAGGGGTATACCGGACGAGCAGTACTTC. It encodes CASSEDRGIPDEQYF. The genes are TRBV6-1 and TRBJ2-7, with TRBD1 identical over 9 bases. Per the germline V gene, CDR1 is MNHNS and CDR2 is SASEGT. V gave up 3 bases and J gave up 5 bases; unmatched junction bases: 8. The CDR3 loop spans 15 amino acids.

This clone was counted a single time. The V and J genes are TRBV10-3 and TRBJ1-4; 9 bases fit TRBD1. V lost 4 bases to trimming and J lost 5 bases; unmatched junction nucleotides: 2. Germline CDR1 and CDR2: ENHRY and SYGVKD. CDR3 size: 14 residues. Here the CDR3 DNA reads TGTGCCATCAGTGCCGGGACAGGGAATGAAAAACTGTTTTTT. It yields the protein CAISAGTGNEKLFF.

The rearrangement uses TRBV28 and TRBJ2-1; 11 bases fit TRBD1. V lost 6 bases, J lost 7 bases, and 8 bases stayed unmatched. This CDR3 has 15 residues. From germline, CDR1 is MDHEN and CDR2 SYDVKM. CDR3 DNA: TGTGCCAGCAGCTCAGGCCGGGACAGGGGGAATGAGCAGTTCTTC. Translating it yields CASSSGRDRGNEQFF.

The chain couples TRBV2 to TRBJ2-5; D is possibly TRBD1 (5 bases). The germline V gene has CDR1 SNHLY and CDR2 FYNNEI. The germline V and J ends were trimmed by 6 bases and 4 bases, with 12 bases remaining between them. CDR3 length equals 13 residues. CDR3 sequence reads: CASSRSRVETQYF. In DNA form, the CDR3 reads TGTGCCAGCAGCCGAAGCAGGGTAGAGACCCAGTACTTC.

The CDR3 region is CASSPRGEPQHF. The CDR3 DNA reads as TGTGCCAGCAGCCCCAGGGGGGAGCCCCAGCATTTT. The chain links TRBV6-1 to TRBJ1-5; 7 nucleotides agree with TRBD1. The CDR3 sequence is 12 residues long. Germline CDR1 and CDR2: MNHNS and SASEGT. With 6 bases clipped from V and 8 bases from J, the junction kept 4 bases outside the gene matches.

This chain uses TRBV5-1 with TRBJ2-7; D ambiguous. The germline V gene has CDR1 SGHRS and CDR2 YFSETQ. The CDR3 contains 16 residues. Trimming pared 1 base from V and 0 bases from J, leaving 14 bases between. The CDR3 reads CASSLLVNSPSYEQYF. The CDR3 region has the DNA TGCGCCAGCAGCTTGCTTGTAAACAGTCCCTCCTACGAGCAGTACTTC.

The chain carries TRBV7-9 and TRBJ2-5; 12 positions agree with TRBD2. Germline CDR1 SEHNR, CDR2 FQNEAQ (reference sequence). The CDR3 runs to 14 residues. The V segment lost 6 bases and the J segment 5 bases; nucleotides outside the gene matches: 4. The CDR3, as DNA: TGTGCCAGCAGTCTAGCGGGAGGGACGGAGACCCAGTACTTC. Its protein product is CASSLAGGTETQYF.

The CDR3, as DNA: TGTGCCTGGAGTGTCGGGAGCGGGCGGTCCTACGAGCAGTACTTC. Encoded protein: CAWSVGSGRSYEQYF. The V gene is TRBV30, the J gene TRBJ2-7, with a weak D call TRBD2 (6 bases). The CDR3 has 15 residues. The germline gives CDR1 GTSNPN, CDR2 SVGIG (reference sequence). The ends were cut back, 0 bases at V and 1 base at J, with 13 bases in the middle.

This clone is a singleton in its sample. The V call is TRBV6-5, the J call TRBJ2-7, with D possibly matching TRBD1 (6 bases). Trimming removed 4 bases at V and 3 bases at J, with 10 bases between. The CDR3 has 13 residues. In germline, CDR1 is MNHEY, CDR2 SVGAGI. The CDR3 here is CASSLGHLYEQYF. The CDR3 nucleotides read TGTGCCAGCAGTTTGGGACACCTCTACGAGCAGTACTTC.

This clone came up once. This sequence joins TRBV27 and TRBJ2-7; TRBD1 aligns across 7 bases. Trimming cost V 7 bases and J 5 bases; bases outside gene matches: 8. Germline V CDR1 and CDR2: MNHEY, SMNVEV (reference sequence). This CDR3 is built from 13 residues. CDR3 sequence: CASTSIDRDEQYF. Here the CDR3 DNA reads TGTGCCAGCACGTCCATTGACAGGGACGAGCAGTACTTC.

V usage is TRBV7-8 and J usage is TRBJ2-2, with D unresolved. V was pared by 5 bases and J by 7 bases, with 8 bases between. The CDR3 extends over 12 amino acids. Looked up from germline, CDR1 is SGHVS and CDR2 is FQNEAQ. The chain's CDR3 is CASSPPGGELFF. The CDR3 DNA is TGTGCCAGCAGCCCCCCAGGCGGGGAGCTGTTTTTT.

The chain is built from TRBV19 and TRBJ1-1; possible D gene TRBD1, 5 bases. CDR3 length: 14 amino acids. Germline CDR1 and CDR2: LNHDA and SQIVND (reference sequence). Trimming stripped 7 bases from V and 8 bases from J, with 20 bases between. The CDR3 here is CASTSQGGWAEAFF. The CDR3 bases are TGTGCCAGTACCTCCCAGGGAGGGTGGGCGGAAGCTTTCTTT.

The chain joins TRBV6-6 to TRBJ1-2; D is unresolved. Germline values: CDR1 MNHNY, CDR2 SVGAGI (reference sequence). This CDR3 region has 13 residues. V was trimmed by 0 bases and J by 4 bases, leaving 6 bases between them. The CDR3 region has the DNA TGTGCCAGCAGTTACTCGTCGTCCTATGGCTACACCTTC. It is translated as CASSYSSSYGYTF.

The chain employs TRBV11-3 and TRBJ2-2; 7 bases are a match to TRBD1. Germline-derived CDR1 and CDR2 are SGHNT and YENEEA. The ends lost 4 bases at V and 3 bases at J; junction bases unmatched: 5. The CDR3 is made up of 15 amino acids. Here the CDR3 DNA reads TGTGCCAGCAGCTCCGGAGACAGGGACACCGGGGAGCTGTTTTTT. Amino acids: CASSSGDRDTGELFF.

This chain links TRBV15 with TRBJ2-7; 10 bases align to TRBD1. The J segment lost 5 bases and the V segment lost 5 bases, leaving 6 bases of the junction unmatched. The CDR3 consists of 14 residues. Per germline, CDR1 LNHNV and CDR2 YYDKDF (reference sequence). CDR3 DNA: TGTGCCACCAGCGTTTCCGGGACAGGGGACGAGCAGTACTTC. Encoded protein: CATSVSGTGDEQYF. The variable domain in full, with the rest retrieved from reference TRBV15 and TRBJ2-7, is DAMVIQNPRYQVTQFGKPVTLSCSQTLNHNVMYWYQQKSSQAPKLLFHYYDKDFNNEADTPDNFQSRRPNTSFCFLDIRSPGLGDTAMYLCATSVSGTGDEQYFGPGTRLTVT.

This clone was seen a few times. The gene calls are TRBV9 and TRBJ2-3; no firm D call. Germline V gives CDR1 SGDLS, CDR2 YYNGEE. The V end was cut by 2 bases, the J end by 2 bases, with 6 bases between. The length of the CDR3 is 13 residues. CDR3 sequence (DNA): TGTGCCAGCAGCGTTCTTTCCACAGATACGCAGTATTTT. It codes for CASSVLSTDTQYF.

J is TRBJ2-5 and V is TRBV5-1; 10 bases fit TRBD1. CDR1 is SGHRS, CDR2 YFSETQ, per germline. The CDR3 length is 15 residues. With V trimmed by 0 bases and J by 4 bases, 3 bases remained unmatched. The CDR3 region is CASSLGQGAGETQYF. For the CDR3, the DNA is TGCGCCAGCAGCTTGGGACAGGGGGCGGGAGAGACCCAGTACTTC.